This TCR beta chain is from a study of blood T cell repertoires in COVID-19. Study details: Acute-phase and convalescent COVID-19 samples originated in the United States, Italy and Spain.

Trimming cost V 0 bases and J 7 bases, with 17 bases left between them. Germline V gene sequence: CDR1 SGHRS, CDR2 YFSETQ. This CDR3 comprises 15 residues. The data were produced by immunoSEQ multiplex PCR, yet TCRdb's version contains in-frame clones alone and is incomplete. The table records fewer than 300,000 clones, about 82% of them present only once. The receptor was derived from a man over 45 with active or convalescent COVID-19. The V and J genes are TRBV5-1 and TRBJ2-7; tentatively, D is TRBD1 (6 bases). Sequencing was performed on peripheral blood. The CDR3 DNA is TGCGCCAGCAGCTTGGCCGGACAGCTGCAGAGTGAGCAGTACTTC. Its protein is CASSLAGQLQSEQYF.